A selection of T cell receptor beta chains follows, all from one sample in a study of T cells in Graves' hyperthyroidism and ophthalmopathy. One entry per CDR3 protein results from TCRdb running MiXCR on the multiplex PCR reads. The sample contains roughly 500,000 distinct CDR3 sequences, 35% to 50% of which appear only once. Sequenced sample: peripheral blood or thyroid tissue (not recorded which). All receptors derive from an adult woman with Graves' disease, either hyperthyroidism or ophthalmopathy (not recorded which). Each CDR3 is given with its conserved first and last residue. D genes are given only for firm matches. Clone size is not always given. Where it is, it says once, few, many or a class for expanded clones.

v_gene	d_gene	abundance	j_gene	CDR3nt	CDR3aa
TRBV5-4	TRBD1	many	TRBJ1-4	TGTGCCAGCAGCCCCACAGGGGCGGGAAATGAAAAACTGTTTTTT	CASSPTGAGNEKLFF
TRBV10-3	TRBD1	few	TRBJ1-4	TGTGCCACCCAAGGACAGGGGATCGCAACTAATGAAAAACTGTTTTTT	CATQGQGIATNEKLFF
TRBV12-3/TRBV12-4	.	many	TRBJ1-6	TGTGCCAGCAGTTTAGCGTCCTATAATTCACCCCTCCACTTT	CASSLASYNSPLHF
TRBV2	TRBD1	.	TRBJ1-2	TGTGCCAGCAGTGAATCGGACAGGCGGGGTGGCTACACCTTC	CASSESDRRGGYTF
TRBV6-1	.	many	TRBJ1-4	TGTGCCAGCACCCTAATCCGGGGTCCTAATGAAAAACTGTTTTTT	CASTLIRGPNEKLFF
TRBV6-5	TRBD1	many	TRBJ1-1	TGTGCCAGCAGTTACCAGGGGGACACTGAAGCTTTCTTT	CASSYQGDTEAFF
TRBV7-8	.	.	TRBJ1-6	TGTGCCAGCAAGGGATCACTAAATTCACCCCTCCACTTT	CASKGSLNSPLHF
TRBV7-2	.	.	TRBJ1-1	TGTGCCAGCAGCCGTGGGAACTTGAACACTGAAGCTTTCTTT	CASSRGNLNTEAFF
TRBV7-8	.	.	TRBJ1-2	TGTGCCAGCAGCCGAGACTCGCGGGGTGGCTACACCTTC	CASSRDSRGGYTF
TRBV29-1	.	many	TRBJ1-1	TGCAGCGCGTTTCAACCGAACACTGAAGCTTTCTTT	CSAFQPNTEAFF
TRBV12-3/TRBV12-4	TRBD1	many	TRBJ2-5	TGTGCCAGCAGTTTGGGGGGACAGGGGGCGGAGACCCAGTACTTC	CASSLGGQGAETQYF